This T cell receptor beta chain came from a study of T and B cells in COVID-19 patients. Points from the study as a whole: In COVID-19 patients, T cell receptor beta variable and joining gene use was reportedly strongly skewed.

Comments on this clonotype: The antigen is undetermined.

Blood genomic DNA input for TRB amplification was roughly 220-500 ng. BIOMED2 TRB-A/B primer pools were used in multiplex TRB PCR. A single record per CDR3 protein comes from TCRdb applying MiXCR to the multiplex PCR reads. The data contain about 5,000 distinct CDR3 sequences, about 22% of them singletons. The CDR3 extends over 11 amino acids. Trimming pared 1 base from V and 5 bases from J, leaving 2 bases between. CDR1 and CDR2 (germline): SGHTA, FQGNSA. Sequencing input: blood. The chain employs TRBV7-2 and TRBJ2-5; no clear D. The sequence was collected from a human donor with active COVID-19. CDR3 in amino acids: CASSLDETQYF. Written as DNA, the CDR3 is TGTGCCAGCAGCTTAGATGAGACCCAGTACTTC.